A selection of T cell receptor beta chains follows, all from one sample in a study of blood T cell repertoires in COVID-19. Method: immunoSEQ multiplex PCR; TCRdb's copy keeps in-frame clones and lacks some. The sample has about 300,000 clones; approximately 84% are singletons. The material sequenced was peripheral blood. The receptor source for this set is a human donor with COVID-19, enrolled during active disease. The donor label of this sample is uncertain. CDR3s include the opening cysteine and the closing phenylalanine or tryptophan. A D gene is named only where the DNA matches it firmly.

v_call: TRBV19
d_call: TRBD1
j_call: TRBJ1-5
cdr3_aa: CASSQQGGQPQHF
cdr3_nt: TGTGCCAGTAGTCAACAGGGGGGTCAGCCCCAGCATTTT

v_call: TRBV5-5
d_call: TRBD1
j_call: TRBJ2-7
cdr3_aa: CASSLGQGSTYEQYF
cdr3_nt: TGTGCCAGCAGCTTAGGACAGGGATCCACCTACGAGCAGTACTTC

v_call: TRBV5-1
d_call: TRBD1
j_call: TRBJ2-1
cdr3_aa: CASSLAGGDYNEQFF
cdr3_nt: TGCGCCAGCAGCTTGGCAGGGGGTGACTACAATGAGCAGTTCTTC

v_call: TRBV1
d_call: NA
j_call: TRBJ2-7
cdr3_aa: CTTKTGRLGFEQYF
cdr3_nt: TGCACCACCAAGACAGGGAGGTTGGGTTTCGAGCAGTACTTC

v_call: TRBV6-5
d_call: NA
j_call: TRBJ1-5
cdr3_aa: CATRRQHSNQPQHF
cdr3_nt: TGTGCCACGCGAAGACAACATAGCAATCAGCCCCAGCATTTT

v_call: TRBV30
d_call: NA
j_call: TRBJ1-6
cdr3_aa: CAWNLSPYSPLHF
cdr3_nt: TGTGCCTGGAATCTGAGCCCTTATTCACCCCTCCACTTT

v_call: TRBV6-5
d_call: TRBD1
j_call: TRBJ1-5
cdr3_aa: CASSSRTGRNQPQHF
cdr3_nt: TGTGCCAGCAGTTCCCGGACAGGGAGGAATCAGCCCCAGCATTTT

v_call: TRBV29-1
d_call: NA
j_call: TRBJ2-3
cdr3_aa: CSVDRGVTDTQYF
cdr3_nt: TGCAGCGTTGACAGGGGGGTCACAGATACGCAGTATTTT

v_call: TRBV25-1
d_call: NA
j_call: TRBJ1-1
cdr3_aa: CASSGGNTEAFF
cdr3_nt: TGTGCCAGCAGTGGCGGGAACACTGAAGCTTTCTTT

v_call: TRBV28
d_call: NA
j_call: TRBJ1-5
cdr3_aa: CASRARQGHNQPQHF
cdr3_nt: TGTGCCAGCAGGGCCAGGCAGGGACACAATCAGCCCCAGCATTTT

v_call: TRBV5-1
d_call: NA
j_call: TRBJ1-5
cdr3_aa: CATRGISEGPNQPQHF
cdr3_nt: TGCGCCACCCGGGGGATTTCAGAGGGACCCAATCAGCCCCAGCATTTT

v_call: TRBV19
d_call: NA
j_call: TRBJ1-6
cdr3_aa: CASSIKEQGTTPLHF
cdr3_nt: TGTGCCAGTAGTATTAAAGAACAGGGCACGACACCCCTCCACTTT

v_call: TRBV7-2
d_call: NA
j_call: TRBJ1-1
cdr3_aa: CASSANRDEAFF
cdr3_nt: TGTGCCAGCAGCGCGAACAGGGACGAAGCTTTCTTT

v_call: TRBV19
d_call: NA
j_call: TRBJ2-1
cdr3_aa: CASRRNTFPYNEQFF
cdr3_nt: TGTGCCAGTAGGAGAAATACTTTCCCTTACAATGAGCAGTTCTTC